The 29 T cell receptor beta chains listed next were all sequenced from one sample in a study of cytomegalovirus exposure and HLA in healthy donors. PCR was performed using 60 Vbeta and 13 Jbeta primers. The protocol was immunoSEQ multiplex PCR, while the TCRdb copy is restricted to in-frame clones and leaves out a portion. The table has hundreds of thousands of clones, 70% seen once. Sequencing was done on a sample of PBMCs. The receptors come from a man aged 35 to 55 in good health and CMV-seropositive.

In its sample, this clone was seen a few times. The rearrangement links TRBV18 to TRBJ1-6; TRBD1 matches 8 bases. Germline trimming cut 3 bases from V and 11 bases from J; bases unmatched to any gene: 12. This CDR3 is built from 16 residues. Germline CDR1 and CDR2: KGHSH and LQKENI. CDR3 residues: CASSPSTTGTGTPLHF. Here the CDR3 DNA reads TGTGCCAGCTCACCGTCGACTACCGGGACAGGAACACCCCTCCACTTT.

V is TRBV29-1 and J is TRBJ1-1; 9 positions agree with TRBD1. Germline loops: CDR1 SQVTM, CDR2 ANQGSEA. The CDR3 is 14 residues long. V lost 7 bases and J lost 4; bases outside the gene matches: 10. This CDR3 is CSANYRGLSTEAFF. DNA of the CDR3: TGCAGCGCCAATTACAGGGGGCTGAGCACTGAAGCTTTCTTT.

The chain joins TRBV6-1 to TRBJ2-7; tentative D call: TRBD1 (6 bases). The germline V and J ends were trimmed by 6 bases and 0 bases, with 12 bases remaining between them. The CDR3 is 14 amino acids. Germline CDR1 MNHNS, CDR2 SASEGT. The CDR3 region has the DNA TGTGCCAGCAGACAGGGCCAACTCTCCTACGAGCAGTACTTC. Translation gives CASRQGQLSYEQYF.

The V gene is TRBV7-2, the J gene TRBJ2-4; weak D call: TRBD2 (6 bases). The V gene lost 3 bases and the J gene lost 5 bases, with 8 bases spanning the gap. The length of the CDR3 is 13 residues. From germline, CDR1 is SGHTA and CDR2 FQGNSA. Here the CDR3 DNA reads TGTGCCAGCAGCTTTCCGGGGGAAAACATTCAGTACTTC. This gives the protein CASSFPGENIQYF.

This sequence joins TRBV15 and TRBJ2-7; D is perhaps TRBD2 (5 bases). The CDR3 consists of 13 residues. V shed 1 base and J shed 3 bases, with 7 bases lying between them. Germline CDR1 is LNHNV and CDR2 is YYDKDF (reference sequence). For the CDR3, the DNA is TGTGCCACCAGCAGAGCCCGGGGCTACGAGCAGTACTTC. It codes for CATSRARGYEQYF.

The chain joins TRBV27 to TRBJ2-7, with 7 bases matching TRBD2. The junction had 4 bases not matched to a gene; V was cut back by 3 bases and J by 2 bases. The CDR3 extends over 14 amino acids. In germline, CDR1 is MNHEY, CDR2 SMNVEV (reference sequence). CDR3 region: CASSFGRGAYEQYF. CDR3 DNA: TGTGCCAGCAGTTTCGGACGGGGGGCCTACGAGCAGTACTTC.

The rearrangement joins TRBV7-2 to TRBJ1-2; D unresolved. The V gene lost 0 bases and the J gene lost 8 bases, with 13 bases spanning the gap. This CDR3 is 14 amino acids long. CDR1 is SGHTA, CDR2 FQGNSA, per germline. CDR3 region: CASSLALAPEGYTF. The CDR3 nucleotides read TGTGCCAGCAGCTTAGCGCTAGCCCCGGAAGGCTACACCTTC.

The chain links TRBV15 to TRBJ1-5; 11 bases map to TRBD1. After removal of 7 bases from V and 7 bases from J, the junction contained 9 bases not matched to a gene. Germline V gene sequence: CDR1 LNHNV, CDR2 YYDKDF (reference sequence). The CDR3 is made up of 15 amino acids. This CDR3 is CATTVDRGRRQPQHF. The CDR3 DNA follows: TGTGCCACCACCGTGGACAGGGGGCGCCGGCAGCCCCAGCATTTT. The entire variable domain, with the rest obtained from reference TRBV15 and TRBJ1-5, is as follows: DAMVIQNPRYQVTQFGKPVTLSCSQTLNHNVMYWYQQKSSQAPKLLFHYYDKDFNNEADTPDNFQSRRPNTSFCFLDIRSPGLGDTAMYLCATTVDRGRRQPQHFGDGTRLSIL.

The chain is built from TRBV28 and TRBJ2-7; 7 bases are shared with TRBD2. The CDR3 is 13 amino acids. The germline V gene encodes CDR1 MDHEN and CDR2 SYDVKM. The ends lost 1 base at V and 3 bases at J; junction bases unmatched: 0. As DNA, the CDR3 is TGTGCCAGCAGTTTATCGGGGGGCTACGAGCAGTACTTC. It translates to CASSLSGGYEQYF. The full variable domain, its missing parts supplied by reference TRBV28 and TRBJ2-7, is DVKVTQSSRYLVKRTGEKVFLECVQDMDHENMFWYRQDPGLGLRLIYFSYDVKMKEKGDIPEGYSVSREKKERFSLILESASTNQTSMYLCASSLSGGYEQYFGPGTRLTVT.

This clone was recorded only once. J is TRBJ2-1 and V is TRBV7-9, with D maybe TRBD1 (5 bases). Trimming pared 2 bases from V and 7 bases from J, leaving 6 bases between. CDR1 and CDR2 (germline): SEHNR, FQNEAQ (reference sequence). The CDR3 spans 12 residues. The CDR3 protein is CASSLQGNEQFF. The CDR3 DNA reads as TGTGCCAGCAGCTTACAGGGTAATGAGCAGTTCTTC. Full variable domain (missing parts from reference TRBV7-9 and TRBJ2-1): DTGVSQNPRHKITKRGQNVTFRCDPISEHNRLYWYRQTLGQGPEFLTYFQNEAQLEKSRLLSDRFSAERPKGSFSTLEIQRTEQGDSAMYLCASSLQGNEQFFGPGTRLTVL.

This clone was seen a few times. The chain joins TRBV6-5 to TRBJ1-2; the D gene is possibly TRBD1 (6 bases). CDR3 length: 14 residues. Germline V lookup: CDR1 MNHEY, CDR2 SVGAGI. V lost 5 bases, J lost 8 bases, and 18 bases lay in between. In DNA, the CDR3 is TGTGCCAGCAGTCAACCGTCCGACAGGACCGGCTACACCTTC. Encoded protein: CASSQPSDRTGYTF.

J is TRBJ1-5 and V is TRBV19; tentative D call: TRBD1 (6 bases). V gave up 7 bases and J gave up 3 bases, with 13 bases separating them. This CDR3 region has 14 residues. Germline loops: CDR1 LNHDA, CDR2 SQIVND (reference sequence). The CDR3, as DNA: TGTGCCAGTAAGGAATCAGGGGACAATCAGCCCCAGCATTTT. Its protein is CASKESGDNQPQHF.

As to this clone: One end of the junction does not line up with germline, which may come from a read error. This sample includes further DNA sequences coding for the same CDR3. DNA of the CDR3: TGTGCCAGTAGCTTAGAGGTGGCGGGGGGTAACACCGGGGAGCTGTTTTTT. The encoded protein is CASSLEVAGGNTGELFF. The chain recombines TRBV7-6 with TRBJ2-2, with 8 bases that match TRBD2. From germline, CDR1 is SGHVS and CDR2 FNYEAQ. The CDR3 contains 17 residues.

This sequence joins TRBV28 and TRBJ2-1; 8 bases map to TRBD2. Trimming at V came to 3 bases and at J to 5 bases, leaving 6 bases not matched to a gene. Germline values: CDR1 MDHEN, CDR2 SYDVKM. This CDR3 is built from 15 residues. The CDR3 sequence is CASSLRGVRDNEQFF. As DNA, the CDR3 is TGTGCCAGCAGTTTGCGGGGGGTGCGGGACAATGAGCAGTTCTTC. The full variable domain, with the rest looked up from reference TRBV28 and TRBJ2-1, is DVKVTQSSRYLVKRTGEKVFLECVQDMDHENMFWYRQDPGLGLRLIYFSYDVKMKEKGDIPEGYSVSREKKERFSLILESASTNQTSMYLCASSLRGVRDNEQFFGPGTRLTVL.

This clone was detected once. The gene calls are TRBV5-1 and TRBJ1-6; the D is unclear. The CDR3 consists of 15 residues. Deletions cut 4 bases from V and 5 bases from J, with 13 bases between. Germline lookup yields CDR1 SGHRS and CDR2 YFSETQ. The CDR3, as DNA: TGCGCCAGCAGCACAAACAACAAGAATAATTCACCCCTCCACTTT. This sequence encodes CASSTNNKNNSPLHF.

This clone was detected a few times. For the CDR3, the DNA is TGTGCCAGCTCACCCGGAGGGCTGGCGAATGAGCAGTTCTTC. It encodes CASSPGGLANEQFF. The chain links TRBV18 to TRBJ2-1, with a possible D match to TRBD2 (6 bases). V was shortened by 3 bases and J by 7 bases, with 13 bases between the two germline ends. The CDR3 has 14 amino acids. From germline, CDR1 is KGHSH and CDR2 LQKENI.

The V call is TRBV9, the J call TRBJ1-5; D is perhaps TRBD1 (6 bases). CDR3 length: 14 residues. Germline V lookup: CDR1 SGDLS, CDR2 YYNGEE. The ends were cut back, 3 bases at V and 5 bases at J, with 12 bases in the middle. This CDR3 is CASSEQGAYQPQHF. The CDR3 DNA reads as TGTGCCAGCAGCGAACAGGGCGCCTATCAGCCCCAGCATTTT.

V and J are TRBV5-1 and TRBJ2-7, with D possibly matching TRBD1 (5 bases). The V gene's germline CDR1 is SGHRS and CDR2 YFSETQ. The CDR3 consists of 15 residues. V was pared by 0 bases and J by 0 bases, with 10 bases between. The CDR3 reads CASSLARGNSYEQYF. Here the CDR3 DNA reads TGCGCCAGCAGCTTGGCTAGGGGAAACTCCTACGAGCAGTACTTC.

V is TRBV2 and J is TRBJ2-1, with 9 bases lining up with TRBD1. The CDR3 consists of 15 residues. V gave up 3 bases and J gave up 6 bases; unmatched junction bases: 6. Germline V gene lookup returns CDR1 SNHLY and CDR2 FYNNEI. The CDR3 DNA sequence: TGTGCCAGCAGTGAGAGGGACAGGGTGGGCAATGAGCAGTTCTTC. Translating gives CASSERDRVGNEQFF.

The gene calls are TRBV10-3 and TRBJ1-3, with D uncertain. V was clipped by 10 bases and J by 0 bases, with 22 bases between them. The CDR3 is 17 amino acids. Germline CDR1 ENHRY, CDR2 SYGVKD. CDR3 sequence reads: CATLGGPRSYSGNTIYF. The CDR3 DNA reads TGTGCCACCCTGGGCGGGCCTCGCTCCTACTCTGGAAACACCATATATTTT.

J is TRBJ1-1 and V is TRBV18, with D tentatively TRBD1 (6 bases). In germline, CDR1 is KGHSH, CDR2 LQKENI. The V end lost 1 base, the J end lost 4 bases, and 13 bases lay between the germline ends. This CDR3 has 15 residues. The CDR3 region is CASSPLGGPGTEAFF. CDR3 nucleotide sequence: TGTGCCAGCTCACCACTGGGGGGGCCGGGCACTGAAGCTTTCTTT.

This chain joins TRBV9 and TRBJ1-2; the match to TRBD1 covers 8 bases. The length of the CDR3 is 13 residues. With V trimmed by 2 bases and J by 6 bases, 3 bases remained unmatched. Germline V gene lookup returns CDR1 SGDLS and CDR2 YYNGEE. CDR3 DNA sequence: TGTGCCAGCAGCGTCCCAGGGGGCGATGGCTACACCTTC. It codes for CASSVPGGDGYTF.

This clone was found once. The V gene is TRBV6-1, the J gene TRBJ2-7; D is undetermined. Per germline, CDR1 MNHNS and CDR2 SASEGT. The V and J ends lost 3 bases and 2 bases respectively, with 20 bases between them. The CDR3 loop spans 17 amino acids. CDR3 sequence: CASSDPGRIINPYEQYF. The CDR3 DNA reads TGTGCCAGCAGTGACCCGGGTCGCATAATCAACCCCTACGAGCAGTACTTC.

The rearrangement joins TRBV5-4 to TRBJ2-1; possibly TRBD1 for D (6 bases). Trimming removed 0 bases at V and 8 bases at J, with 12 bases between. The germline gives CDR1 SGHNT, CDR2 YYREEE (reference sequence). The CDR3 has 14 amino acids. The CDR3 coding sequence is TGTGCCAGCAGCTTGGCGCGACAGGCGGATGAGCAGTTCTTC. Amino acids: CASSLARQADEQFF.

This clone came up a few times. The chain joins TRBV11-2 to TRBJ1-2, with TRBD1 as a possible D gene (6 bases). Germline V CDR1 and CDR2: SGHAT, FQNNGV. The CDR3 sequence is 14 residues long. The V and J ends lost 3 bases and 2 bases respectively, with 10 bases between them. DNA of the CDR3: TGTGCCAGCAGCTTCATGACAGGCAACTATGGCTACACCTTC. Encoded protein: CASSFMTGNYGYTF.

The chain is built from TRBV27 and TRBJ2-1; TRBD1 agrees at 9 bases. The V segment lost 6 bases and the J segment 4 bases; nucleotides outside the gene matches: 13. Germline loops: CDR1 MNHEY, CDR2 SMNVEV (reference sequence). This CDR3 is 17 amino acids long. In nucleotides, the CDR3 is TGTGCCAGCAGCGCTAGACATTCTGACAGGGGGTACAATGAGCAGTTCTTC. This gives the protein CASSARHSDRGYNEQFF.

V and J are TRBV29-1 and TRBJ2-7, with TRBD1 identical over 7 bases. Trimming cost V 8 bases and J 6 bases; bases outside gene matches: 13. CDR3 length equals 13 residues. Germline V lookup: CDR1 SQVTM, CDR2 ANQGSEA. The CDR3 coding sequence is TGCAGCACACCGGGCCCGACAGGGTTCGAGCAGTACTTC. It encodes CSTPGPTGFEQYF.

The rearrangement links TRBV6-1 to TRBJ2-7; 12 nucleotides align to TRBD2. With V trimmed by 6 bases and J by 4 bases, 4 bases remained unmatched. Germline assignment: CDR1 MNHNS and CDR2 SASEGT. This CDR3 comprises 14 residues. This CDR3 is CASSLGTSGYEQYF. The CDR3 DNA is TGTGCCAGCAGCCTAGGGACTAGCGGGTACGAGCAGTACTTC.

V usage is TRBV5-4 and J usage is TRBJ2-2, with 11 nucleotides matching TRBD2. V gave up 4 bases and J gave up 3 bases; unmatched junction bases: 5. The germline V gene has CDR1 SGHNT and CDR2 YYREEE (reference sequence). This CDR3 comprises 16 residues. CDR3 residues: CASSTGTSGYTGELFF. The CDR3 nucleotides are TGTGCCAGCAGCACCGGGACTAGCGGATACACCGGGGAGCTGTTTTTT.